Below are 4 T cell receptor beta chains sequenced from a single sample in a study of CD8+ T cells in alopecia areata. Treatment denoted: oral pan-JAK inhibitor, 5-10 mg twice daily. Once RNA had been extracted, it was reverse transcribed into cDNA to act as the sequencing template. Profiling relied on immunoSEQ multiplex PCR, and the TCRdb table lists in-frame clones only, not all of them. The table has around 300,000 clones, 45% to 70% seen once. The sample in question was CD4+ T cells sorted from blood, obtained around week 54, from a patient treated with tofacitinib. The origin of the receptors is a human donor with alopecia areata.

In its sample, this clone was seen a few times. V is TRBV5-1 and J is TRBJ1-3; D uncertain. CDR3 length: 15 residues. V was shortened by 2 bases and J by 1 base, with 10 bases between the two germline ends. Germline CDR1 is SGHRS and CDR2 is YFSETQ. CDR3 in DNA: TGCGCCAGCAGCTTAATTCTACCTTCTGGAAACACCATATATTTT. Amino acids: CASSLILPSGNTIYF.

The V and J genes are TRBV7-2 and TRBJ2-1; 9 bases align to TRBD2. The CDR3 contains 15 residues. Germline V gene lookup returns CDR1 SGHTA and CDR2 FQGNSA. With V trimmed by 1 base and J by 9 bases, 7 bases remained unmatched. CDR3 sequence: CASSLGAGGDREQFF. DNA of the CDR3: TGTGCCAGCAGCTTAGGCGCGGGGGGGGACCGTGAGCAGTTCTTC.

This clone was counted between two and nine times. This chain links TRBV30 with TRBJ2-7; the match to TRBD1 covers 9 bases. V dropped 2 bases and J dropped 2; count of bases not matched to a gene: 7. CDR1 and CDR2 (germline): GTSNPN, SVGIG (reference sequence). This CDR3 has 15 amino acids. The CDR3 spells CAWSTGQGKPYEQYF. CDR3 nucleotide sequence: TGTGCCTGGAGTACCGGACAGGGGAAGCCCTACGAGCAGTACTTC. Together with reference TRBV30 and TRBJ2-7, the CDR3 gives the full variable domain: SQTIHQWPATLVQPVGSPLSLECTVEGTSNPNLYWYRQAAGRGLQLLFYSVGIGQISSEVPQNLSASRPQDRQFILSSKKLLLSDSGFYLCAWSTGQGKPYEQYFGPGTRLTVT.

The gene calls are TRBV6-5 and TRBJ2-5; no clear D gene. This CDR3 is built from 15 residues. Germline V lookup: CDR1 MNHEY, CDR2 SVGAGI. Trimming pared 3 bases from V and 2 bases from J, leaving 13 bases between. The CDR3 sequence: CASSYLGQEQETQYF. CDR3 coding DNA: TGTGCCAGCAGTTATTTGGGCCAGGAACAAGAGACCCAGTACTTC.